The sequence of this TCR beta chain was determined in a study of blood T cell repertoires in COVID-19. Trimming removed 4 bases from V and 7 bases from J; junction bases left unmatched: 6. The CDR3 covers 13 residues. Germline lookup yields CDR1 GTSNPN and CDR2 SVGIG (reference sequence). Data came from immunoSEQ multiplex PCR; TCRdb stores just in-frame clones and leaves some out. The sample holds some 160,000 clones, about 87% seen once. The sequenced sample consisted of peripheral blood. The sequence came from a woman aged 65 to 85 with COVID-19, enrolled during active disease. The chain employs TRBV30 and TRBJ2-2, with TRBD1 matching 7 bases. For the CDR3, the DNA is TGTGCCTGGACGGGACAGACGGGCGGGGAGCTGTTTTTT. Its protein product is CAWTGQTGGELFF.